Presented here are 27 T cell receptor beta chains from one specimen sequenced in a study of CD8+CD57+ T cells in acquired aplastic anemia. CDR3 and TCR beta VDJ profiling relied on genomic DNA as the template. TCRdb analysed the reads with MiXCR anew, one entry per CDR3 protein. The sample carries under 200,000 distinct CDR3 sequences, about 64% recorded once. The material sequenced was sorted CD4+, CD8+, or CD8+CD57+ T cells (not recorded which) from PBMCs. These receptors originate from a human donor in good health.

This chain joins TRBV20-1 and TRBJ2-3, with D tentatively TRBD1 or TRBD2 (5 bases each). Trimming removed 4 bases at V and 0 bases at J, with 8 bases between. This CDR3 has 13 amino acids. CDR1 is DFQATT, CDR2 SNEGSKA, per germline (reference sequence). The CDR3 nucleotides are TGCAGTGCTATGGGACCTAGCACAGATACGCAGTATTTT. It encodes CSAMGPSTDTQYF.

The chain employs TRBV2 and TRBJ2-5; D is perhaps TRBD2 (5 bases). V was shortened by 2 bases and J by 5 bases, with 6 bases between the two germline ends. Germline V gene sequence: CDR1 SNHLY, CDR2 FYNNEI. The CDR3 spans 12 residues. The CDR3 loop is CASSEPGETQYF. CDR3 bases: TGTGCCAGCAGTGAACCGGGGGAGACCCAGTACTTC.

The sample holds a few counts of this clonotype. V and J are TRBV2 and TRBJ2-5, with 10 positions matching TRBD2. Trimming removed 10 bases from V and 5 bases from J; junction bases left unmatched: 7. This CDR3 is built from 13 residues. Per germline, CDR1 SNHLY and CDR2 FYNNEI. The CDR3 reads CAIISGRAETQYF. The CDR3 DNA reads as TGTGCCATCATAAGCGGGAGGGCGGAGACCCAGTACTTC.

To note about this clonotype: The junction differs from germline at one of its ends, possibly a read error. The V gene is TRBV3-1, the J gene TRBJ2-7, with D perhaps TRBD2 (6 bases). The V gene's germline CDR1 is LGHDT and CDR2 YNNKEL (reference sequence). This CDR3 is 14 amino acids long. Written as DNA, the CDR3 is TGTGCCAGCAGCCAAGAGGGGGTAGCGGACGAGCGGTACTTC. This translates into CASSQEGVADERYF.

The rearrangement joins TRBV7-6 to TRBJ2-1; 7 bases are shared with TRBD1. This CDR3 is built from 15 residues. The germline CDR1 and CDR2 sequences are SGHVS and FNYEAQ. V was clipped by 5 bases and J by 2 bases; unmatched bases: 6. The CDR3: CASSGKGGTYNEQFF. DNA for the CDR3: TGTGCCAGCAGCGGAAAAGGGGGCACCTACAATGAGCAGTTCTTC. Full variable domain (rest looked up from reference TRBV7-6 and TRBJ2-1): GAGVSQSPRYKVTKRGQDVALRCDPISGHVSLYWYRQALGQGPEFLTYFNYEAQQDKSGLPNDRFSAERPEGSISTLTIQRTEQRDSAMYRCASSGKGGTYNEQFFGPGTRLTVL.

V gene TRBV24-1 combines with J gene TRBJ2-1; 9 nucleotides agree with TRBD1. The germline V gene has CDR1 KGHDR and CDR2 SFDVKD. This CDR3 has 17 amino acids. Trimming removed 2 bases from V and 5 bases from J; junction bases left unmatched: 9. For the CDR3, the DNA is TGTGCCACCAGTGATTCCGAGGGACAGGGCGTTGACAATGAGCAGTTCTTC. Translation gives CATSDSEGQGVDNEQFF.

This clonotype was counted ten times or more. V usage is TRBV5-8 and J usage is TRBJ2-7; 12 bases are a match to TRBD2. CDR1 SGHTS and CDR2 YDEGEE come from the germline V gene. The CDR3 is made up of 17 amino acids. With V trimmed by 0 bases and J by 5 bases, 9 bases remained unmatched. Here the CDR3 reads CASSLGLAGEQNDEQYF. The CDR3 DNA is TGTGCCAGCAGCTTGGGACTAGCGGGAGAGCAAAATGACGAGCAGTACTTC.

This clonotype was counted only a few times. V gene TRBV7-4 combines with J gene TRBJ1-2; maybe TRBD1 (5 bases). The germline V gene encodes CDR1 SGHVT and CDR2 SQSDAQ. The CDR3 runs 14 residues. The ends were cut back, 6 bases at V and 0 bases at J, with 11 bases in the middle. The CDR3 DNA reads as TGTGCCAGCAGTGGGGGGATGGCTAACTATGGCTACACCTTC. This sequence encodes CASSGGMANYGYTF.

The V gene is TRBV6-5, the J gene TRBJ2-5; 8 nucleotides agree with TRBD2. The CDR3 spans 16 residues. Germline V gene lookup returns CDR1 MNHEY and CDR2 SVGAGI. The V segment lost 6 bases and the J segment 1 base; nucleotides outside the gene matches: 10. This CDR3 is CASSEGLAVVQETQYF. For the CDR3, the DNA is TGTGCCAGCAGCGAAGGACTAGCAGTAGTCCAAGAGACCCAGTACTTC.

The chain couples TRBV20-1 to TRBJ1-2, with D hard to call. V gave up 6 bases and J gave up 1 base, with 6 bases separating them. The length of the CDR3 is 11 residues. The germline CDR1 and CDR2 sequences are DFQATT and SNEGSKA (reference sequence). DNA for the CDR3: TGCAGTGCCTACGATAACTATGGCTACACCTTC. This codes for CSAYDNYGYTF.

Many counts were recorded for this clonotype. This chain joins TRBV6-1 and TRBJ2-7; D ambiguous. The CDR3 spans 13 residues. Germline V gene data show CDR1 as MNHNS and CDR2 as SASEGT. Trimming took 1 base from V and 4 from J, leaving 8 bases between them. The DNA for the CDR3 is TGTGCCAGCAGTGAAGGTTTATTGTACGAGCAGTACTTC. It codes for CASSEGLLYEQYF.

To note about this clonotype: The germline gene is not matched at one end of the junction; a read error may be the cause. The chain links TRBV5-6 to TRBJ2-7; 7 bases are shared with TRBD1. From germline, CDR1 is SGHDT and CDR2 YYEEEE. The CDR3 has 13 residues. In DNA form, the CDR3 reads TGTGCCAGCAGTTTAGGGACAGCGCTCGAGCAGAACTTC. Its translation: CASSLGTALEQNF.

V gene TRBV19 combines with J gene TRBJ1-2, with D possibly matching TRBD1 (6 bases). The CDR3 has 13 amino acids. V shed 5 bases and J shed 2 bases, with 9 bases lying between them. Germline CDR1 is LNHDA and CDR2 is SQIVND (reference sequence). CDR3 sequence: CASSVDRNYGYTF. As DNA, the CDR3 is TGTGCCAGTAGTGTCGACAGGAACTATGGCTACACCTTC.

The chain combines TRBV5-6 with TRBJ2-5, with TRBD2 matching 9 bases. CDR3 size: 16 residues. The V and J ends lost 0 bases and 5 bases, in that order; junction bases with no gene match: 8. The V gene's germline CDR1 is SGHDT and CDR2 YYEEEE. The CDR3 loop is CASSLGGGASYETQYF. DNA for the CDR3: TGTGCCAGCAGCTTGGGCGGGGGGGCATCATATGAGACCCAGTACTTC.

The table lists this clonotype with many counts. The rearrangement uses TRBV9 and TRBJ1-1; no definite D call. The length of the CDR3 is 14 residues. Germline V lookup: CDR1 SGDLS, CDR2 YYNGEE. V was pared by 0 bases and J by 3 bases, with 9 bases between. Here the CDR3 reads CASSVATEHTEAFF. DNA of the CDR3: TGTGCCAGCAGCGTAGCTACGGAGCACACTGAAGCTTTCTTT.

This clonotype was detected a few times. The chain is built from TRBV29-1 and TRBJ1-1; tentatively, D is TRBD1 (5 bases). Germline V gene sequence: CDR1 SQVTM, CDR2 ANQGSEA. V was trimmed by 6 bases and J by 0 bases, leaving 20 bases between them. The CDR3 loop spans 16 amino acids. The CDR3 region is CSVDLRDKGMNTEAFF. In DNA, the CDR3 is TGCAGCGTCGATCTCCGTGATAAGGGGATGAACACTGAAGCTTTCTTT.

The V and J genes are TRBV20-1 and TRBJ1-1; TRBD1 might be the D (5 bases). CDR3 length equals 12 residues. V lost 0 bases, J lost 6 bases, and 8 bases lay in between. Germline CDR1 reads DFQATT; CDR2 reads SNEGSKA (reference sequence). This chain's CDR3 is CSAREPGPEAFF. The CDR3 nucleotides read TGCAGTGCTAGAGAGCCGGGACCTGAAGCTTTCTTT.

This clonotype was counted ten times or more. This chain uses TRBV6-5 with TRBJ1-1; D call uncertain. Germline CDR1 is MNHEY and CDR2 is SVGAGI. The CDR3 totals 14 residues. Trimming took off 0 bases at V and 5 bases at J, with 10 bases between the two ends. CDR3 in DNA: TGTGCCAGCAGTTACTCGACCCCGCAGACTGAAGCTTTCTTT. This encodes CASSYSTPQTEAFF.

To note about this clonotype: The DNA is left out, because the CDR3 cannot be placed on it with certainty; the CDR3 is given as TCRdb lists it. This chain uses TRBV5-5 with TRBJ1-2; the table's D call TRBD1 went unverified against the DNA. Germline V gene sequence: CDR1 SGHKS, CDR2 YYEKEE (reference sequence). The CDR3 is 14 residues long, ends included. The CDR3 loop reads CASSWGQGSEGYTF.

This clonotype was recorded at least ten times. The CDR3 coding sequence is TGTGCCAGCAGCTTAGCTCTTAGAGGGACCGGGTTCGATGAGCAGTTCTTC. Protein product: CASSLALRGTGFDEQFF. J is TRBJ2-1 and V is TRBV7-9; D assignment may be TRBD1 or TRBD2 (5 bases each). Trimming took 0 bases from V and 8 from J, leaving 20 bases between them. Germline V CDR1 and CDR2: SEHNR, FQNEAQ (reference sequence). The CDR3 runs to 17 residues. Full variable domain (missing parts from reference TRBV7-9 and TRBJ2-1): DTGVSQNPRHKITKRGQNVTFRCDPISEHNRLYWYRQTLGQGPEFLTYFQNEAQLEKSRLLSDRFSAERPKGSFSTLEIQRTEQGDSAMYLCASSLALRGTGFDEQFFGPGTRLTVL.

The rearrangement links TRBV29-1 to TRBJ2-7; D might be TRBD2 (6 bases). The CDR3 runs 13 residues. V was clipped by 2 bases and J by 7 bases, with 15 bases between them. CDR1 is SQVTM and CDR2 is ANQGSEA in the germline V gene. The CDR3 DNA sequence: TGCAGCGTTGAACGGGGGTTGGGTGAAGAGCAGTACTTC. It codes for CSVERGLGEEQYF.

This clonotype was detected a few times. The chain carries TRBV7-2 and TRBJ2-2; tentatively, D is TRBD2 (5 bases). V was trimmed by 5 bases and J by 5 bases, leaving 9 bases between them. The CDR3 spans 13 residues. Per the germline V gene, CDR1 is SGHTA and CDR2 is FQGNSA. The CDR3 coding sequence is TGTGCCAGCAGCGCTACTAGAACCGGGGAGCTGTTTTTT. This codes for CASSATRTGELFF.

This clonotype was observed many times. The gene calls are TRBV7-3 and TRBJ1-3; unclear D gene. This CDR3 spans 17 amino acids. Germline V gene lookup returns CDR1 SGHTA and CDR2 FQGTGA. With 5 bases removed from V and 0 bases from J, the gap between germline ends came to 17 bases. CDR3 sequence: CASSPDHDGHSGNTIYF. The DNA of the CDR3 is TGTGCCAGCAGCCCCGACCATGACGGCCACTCTGGAAACACCATATATTTT.

This clonotype appeared many times. The V call is TRBV7-9, the J call TRBJ2-5; D call uncertain. The length of the CDR3 is 13 residues. CDR1 and CDR2 (germline): SEHNR, FQNEAQ (reference sequence). The V gene lost 6 bases and the J gene lost 2 bases, with 10 bases spanning the gap. The CDR3 coding sequence is TGTGCCAGCAGAAAAGCCGGTCAAGAGACCCAGTACTTC. Encoded protein: CASRKAGQETQYF.

The chain employs TRBV20-1 and TRBJ2-5; 8 positions match TRBD2. This CDR3 region has 14 residues. From germline, CDR1 is DFQATT and CDR2 SNEGSKA (reference sequence). V gave up 0 bases and J gave up 4 bases; unmatched junction bases: 4. In nucleotides, the CDR3 is TGCAGTGCTAGAGATGCGGGGGGCATAGAGACCCAGTACTTC. Translation gives CSARDAGGIETQYF.

The count of this clonotype is one. This sequence joins TRBV9 and TRBJ1-6; no clear D gene. The V end was cut by 0 bases, the J end by 11 bases, with 9 bases between. The CDR3 extends over 13 amino acids. CDR1 is SGDLS, CDR2 YYNGEE, per germline. CDR3 DNA: TGTGCCAGCAGCGTAGACGGGGAAACACCCCTCCACTTT. It specifies CASSVDGETPLHF.

The chain links TRBV7-9 to TRBJ1-5; D not certain. This CDR3 is 13 amino acids long. CDR1 and CDR2 (germline): SEHNR, FQNEAQ (reference sequence). With 5 bases removed from V and 5 bases from J, the gap between germline ends came to 10 bases. This CDR3 reads CASSHSFDQPQHF. The CDR3 coding sequence is TGTGCCAGCAGCCACAGCTTCGATCAGCCCCAGCATTTT.